Described below is a single TCR beta chain sequence and its context. Its antigen is not identified. Sample barcodes were added at both library ends during cDNA synthesis. Methods used by the authors: Per-library CDR3 reads ranged roughly 2.2 to 3.6 million; clonotypes, ~95,000 to ~550,000. TCRdb called the 5' RACE reads again in MiXCR, with one record for every CDR3 protein. These V and J calls derive from TCRdb rather than the authors' analysis. The data show 300,000 to 450,000 distinct CDR3 sequences, with over 25% seen just once and approximately 6.6% held by the top ten. V lost 6 bases, J lost 5 bases, and 13 bases lay in between. Germline CDR1 reads MGHDK; CDR2 reads SYGVNS. The length of the CDR3 is 13 residues. This sample was taken from a study of identical twins' blood T cells. Across the study: Some 50 million reads covered six alpha-chain and six beta-chain libraries.

Broader study findings: Twin repertoire similarity may partly reflect shared environment.

The genes are TRBV25-1 and TRBJ1-1; D might be TRBD1 (5 bases). The sequenced material came from PBMCs. The receptor was isolated from a woman aged 18 to 55 in good health. Here the CDR3 reads CASSYVDRTEAFF. The DNA for the CDR3 is TGTGCCAGCAGCTACGTAGACAGAACTGAAGCTTTCTTT.